The 32 T cell receptor beta chains listed next were all sequenced from one sample in a study of blood T cell repertoires in COVID-19. Sequencing was performed with immunoSEQ multiplex PCR; in TCRdb, only in-frame clones are kept and a portion is missing. Among approximately 130,000 clones, around 85% were seen once, and the ten largest hold around 4.7%. Sequencing used peripheral blood. These receptors were obtained from a human donor in a cohort sampled during active COVID-19.

This clone has a single count. V is TRBV6-6 and J is TRBJ2-3; 12 bases are shared with TRBD2. This CDR3 is built from 14 residues. Losses at the gene ends were 4 bases for V and 8 bases for J; bases not matched to a gene: 4. The germline V gene encodes CDR1 MNHNY and CDR2 SVGAGI (reference sequence). CDR3 residues: CASSFLAGGGTQYF. CDR3 nucleotide sequence: TGTGCCAGCAGTTTCCTAGCGGGGGGGGGTACGCAGTATTTT.

J is TRBJ2-1 and V is TRBV25-1; 10 bases agree with TRBD2. Germline values: CDR1 MGHDK, CDR2 SYGVNS. This CDR3 has 14 residues. J was trimmed by 8 bases and V by 6 bases; bases with no gene match: 7. The CDR3 here is CASSLAGDVDEQFF. DNA for the CDR3: TGTGCCAGCAGCCTAGCGGGAGACGTCGATGAGCAGTTCTTC.

This clone has just a few counts. The rearrangement links TRBV18 to TRBJ1-1; maybe TRBD1 (6 bases). V lost 6 bases to trimming and J lost 2 bases, with 16 bases between them. CDR1 KGHSH and CDR2 LQKENI come from the germline V gene. CDR3 length: 15 residues. CDR3 region: CASSHRPGHNTEAFF. DNA of the CDR3: TGTGCCAGCTCCCACAGACCGGGACATAACACTGAAGCTTTCTTT.

The rearrangement joins TRBV28 to TRBJ1-5, with 7 bases fitting TRBD1. Germline V gives CDR1 MDHEN, CDR2 SYDVKM. V lost 8 bases, J lost 2 bases, and 12 bases stayed unmatched. The CDR3 runs 16 residues. CDR3 DNA sequence: TGTGCCAGCGTTAAATCTTTCGACAGGGGCAATCAGCCCCAGCATTTT. Translation: CASVKSFDRGNQPQHF.

A single count supports this clone. CDR3: CATSENRVNSEQFF. The CDR3 bases are TGTGCCACCAGTGAAAACAGGGTCAATAGTGAGCAGTTCTTC. This rearrangement joins TRBV24-1 to TRBJ2-1; D is possibly TRBD1 (6 bases). Germline lookup yields CDR1 KGHDR and CDR2 SFDVKD. This CDR3 is built from 14 residues. The ends were cut back, 4 bases at V and 9 bases at J, with 15 bases in the middle.

The V call is TRBV5-6, the J call TRBJ1-1; D not certain. Trimming took off 2 bases at V and 11 bases at J, with 13 bases between the two ends. Per germline, CDR1 SGHDT and CDR2 YYEEEE. The CDR3 contains 12 residues. The CDR3 sequence is CASSLTRAGAFF. CDR3 DNA: TGTGCCAGCAGCTTAACTCGGGCGGGGGCTTTCTTT. The full variable domain, its missing parts supplied by reference TRBV5-6 and TRBJ1-1, is DAGVTQSPTHLIKTRGQQVTLRCSPKSGHDTVSWYQQALGQGPQFIFQYYEEEERQRGNFPDRFSGHQFPNYSSELNVNALLLGDSALYLCASSLTRAGAFFGQGTRLTVV.

This clone was seen a few times. The rearrangement uses TRBV19 and TRBJ2-2; 14 nucleotides line up with TRBD2. The CDR3 covers 17 residues. Germline CDR1 LNHDA, CDR2 SQIVND (reference sequence). Trimming took 7 bases from V and 5 from J; bases not matched to a gene: 9. The CDR3 DNA reads as TGTGCCAGTATCAACCCCTGGACTAGCGGGGGGACCGGGGAGCTGTTTTTT. It encodes CASINPWTSGGTGELFF.

The rearrangement joins TRBV12-3 or TRBV12-4 to TRBJ2-1; D gene unclear. V lost 3 bases and J lost 9, with 9 bases in between. This CDR3 has 12 amino acids. The CDR3 protein is CASSFLPSEQFF. The CDR3 DNA follows: TGTGCCAGCAGTTTCCTCCCCAGTGAGCAGTTCTTC.

This chain uses TRBV5-4 with TRBJ2-3; 12 bases align to TRBD2. CDR3 length: 20 amino acids. Germline V gives CDR1 SGHNT, CDR2 YYREEE (reference sequence). V lost 3 bases and J lost 4; bases outside the gene matches: 18. The CDR3, as DNA: TGTGCCAGCAGCTCTCGGACTAGCGGGATGTTGGCGGGTTTCGCAGATACGCAGTATTTT. It specifies CASSSRTSGMLAGFADTQYF.

This clone was observed a few times. The gene calls are TRBV5-4 and TRBJ2-2, with 9 nucleotides matching TRBD1. The CDR3 length is 14 residues. V shed 0 bases, J shed 6 bases, and the junction held 0 bases outside the gene matches. Germline-derived CDR1 and CDR2 are SGHNT and YYREEE (reference sequence). The chain's CDR3 is CASSLGQGAGELFF. The CDR3 DNA follows: TGTGCCAGCAGCTTGGGACAGGGGGCCGGGGAGCTGTTTTTT.

This clone was seen once. The V gene is TRBV5-1, the J gene TRBJ2-1, with TRBD2 matching 9 bases. CDR1 is SGHRS, CDR2 YFSETQ, per germline. J gave up 10 bases and V 0 bases, and 8 bases lay outside the gene matches. The CDR3 consists of 15 residues. CDR3 in amino acids: CASSLVVAGVEEQFF. The CDR3 nucleotides read TGCGCCAGCAGCTTGGTGGTAGCGGGGGTGGAAGAGCAGTTCTTC.

This chain uses TRBV6-4 with TRBJ1-2; the D gene is possibly TRBD1 (5 bases). The V end was cut by 8 bases, the J end by 0 bases, with 13 bases between. Germline V CDR1 and CDR2: MRHNA, SNTAGT. The length of the CDR3 is 14 residues. CDR3 in DNA: TGTGCCAGCCGCCCAGGGCAGGCTAACTATGGCTACACCTTC. Protein product: CASRPGQANYGYTF.

This chain connects TRBV30 to TRBJ2-2, with D perhaps TRBD1 (5 bases). CDR1 is GTSNPN and CDR2 is SVGIG in the germline V gene (reference sequence). This CDR3 contains 15 residues. The ends were cut back, 0 bases at V and 1 base at J, with 9 bases in the middle. This CDR3 reads CAWSVIQGNTGELFF. CDR3 nucleotide sequence: TGTGCCTGGAGTGTAATTCAGGGGAACACCGGGGAGCTGTTTTTT.

CDR3 in amino acids: CASSQEPGYNEQFF. In DNA, the CDR3 is TGCGCCAGCAGCCAAGAACCAGGGTACAATGAGCAGTTCTTC. V is TRBV4-1 and J is TRBJ2-1; maybe TRBD1 (5 bases). This CDR3 is built from 14 residues. Trimming took off 0 bases at V and 4 bases at J, with 7 bases between the two ends. Germline V gene sequence: CDR1 MGHRA, CDR2 YSYEKL.

This sequence joins TRBV21-1 and TRBJ1-4. TRBV21-1 is an annotated pseudogene. CDR3 length: 17 amino acids. The CDR3 DNA is TGTGCCAGCAGCAAAGAGGGGGGAAGGGGGGGTAATGAAAAACTGTTTTTT. Protein sequence: CASSKEGGRGGNEKLFF.

The gene calls are TRBV10-3 and TRBJ2-6; no definite D call. CDR1 is ENHRY and CDR2 is SYGVKD in the germline V gene. Trimming took off 10 bases at V and 1 base at J, with 5 bases between the two ends. The CDR3 is 12 amino acids. The DNA for the CDR3 is TGTGCCACAGCGTCTGGGGCCAACGTCCTGACTTTC. It specifies CATASGANVLTF.

The chain combines TRBV2 with TRBJ2-1; 11 nucleotides align to TRBD2. Germline V gene data show CDR1 as SNHLY and CDR2 as FYNNEI. Germline trimming cut 6 bases from V and 9 bases from J; bases unmatched to any gene: 10. This CDR3 is 15 amino acids long. The CDR3 DNA follows: TGTGCCAGCAGAGGAGTCGGGACTAGCGGAGGTGAGCAGTTCTTC. It codes for CASRGVGTSGGEQFF.

V gene TRBV18 combines with J gene TRBJ2-1; TRBD1 matches 7 bases. This CDR3 contains 12 residues. Trimming took 3 bases from V and 13 from J; bases not matched to a gene: 6. Germline V lookup: CDR1 KGHSH, CDR2 LQKENI. This chain's CDR3 is CASSPGTEVQFF. CDR3 nucleotides: TGTGCCAGCTCACCTGGGACAGAAGTCCAGTTCTTC.

The J gene is TRBJ2-7, the V gene TRBV20-1; 7 bases map to TRBD1. V shed 3 bases, J shed 2 bases, and the junction held 4 bases outside the gene matches. Germline CDR1 reads DFQATT; CDR2 reads SNEGSKA (reference sequence). This CDR3 spans 13 amino acids. DNA for the CDR3: TGCAGTGCTAGTAGAAGGGGGCCCTACGAGCAGTACTTC. Protein: CSASRRGPYEQYF.

In its sample, this clone was seen once. CDR3 loop: CASSLPLVGTEAFF. The CDR3 region has the DNA TGTGCCAGCAGCTTACCCCTGGTCGGCACTGAAGCTTTCTTT. The chain is built from TRBV7-2 and TRBJ1-1; D not resolved. This CDR3 is 14 amino acids long. Germline V gives CDR1 SGHTA, CDR2 FQGNSA. Between the trimmed V and J ends, which lost 2 bases and 4 bases, there was a span of 11 bases.

The chain couples TRBV19 to TRBJ1-2, with 9 bases lining up with TRBD1. The V gene end was trimmed by 5 bases and the J gene end by 0 bases; junction bases not matched to a gene: 7. The CDR3 is made up of 16 amino acids. Germline loops: CDR1 LNHDA, CDR2 SQIVND (reference sequence). The CDR3 loop is CASSPGTGKANYGYTF. In nucleotides, the CDR3 is TGTGCCAGTAGTCCGGGGACAGGGAAAGCTAACTATGGCTACACCTTC.

This clone has just one count. V gene TRBV15 combines with J gene TRBJ2-3; D perhaps matches TRBD2 (6 bases). CDR1 LNHNV and CDR2 YYDKDF come from the germline V gene (reference sequence). This CDR3 is 15 amino acids long. V was shortened by 2 bases and J by 5 bases, with 14 bases between the two germline ends. CDR3 protein: CATSRLTSGRDTQYF. CDR3 coding DNA: TGTGCCACCAGCAGATTGACTAGTGGAAGAGATACGCAGTATTTT.

J is TRBJ2-5 and V is TRBV2; tentative D call: TRBD2 (6 bases). Between the trimmed V and J ends, which lost 8 bases and 4 bases, there was a span of 11 bases. This CDR3 spans 12 amino acids. The V gene's germline CDR1 is SNHLY and CDR2 FYNNEI. Here the CDR3 reads CASCGTGETQYF. The CDR3 DNA is TGTGCCAGCTGCGGGACGGGAGAGACCCAGTACTTC.

The chain is built from TRBV19 and TRBJ1-5; a weak D match, TRBD1 (5 bases). The CDR3 has 16 amino acids. Germline lookup yields CDR1 LNHDA and CDR2 SQIVND (reference sequence). V lost 3 bases, J lost 2 bases, and 14 bases lay in between. CDR3 protein: CASSILEGLGNQPQHF. CDR3 DNA: TGTGCCAGTAGTATTTTGGAGGGGTTGGGCAATCAGCCCCAGCATTTT.

The chain links TRBV7-9 to TRBJ2-7; 8 bases are shared with TRBD1. Germline V gene data show CDR1 as SEHNR and CDR2 as FQNEAQ (reference sequence). Germline trimming cut 5 bases from V and 3 bases from J; bases unmatched to any gene: 9. The CDR3 length is 15 residues. CDR3 nucleotides: TGTGCCAGCAGCGGGGCCGGACAGGGTTTCTACGAGCAGTACTTC. It is translated as CASSGAGQGFYEQYF.

The chain uses TRBV18 and TRBJ1-2; possibly TRBD1 for D (5 bases). Germline V gives CDR1 KGHSH, CDR2 LQKENI. Trimming left V 6 bases short and J 8 bases short, with 16 bases between. This CDR3 contains 13 residues. The CDR3 here is CASSPGTSYGYTF. CDR3 coding DNA: TGTGCCAGCTCCCCCGGGACTTCCTACGGCTACACCTTC. Drawing the rest from reference TRBV18 and TRBJ1-2, the complete variable domain is NAGVMQNPRHLVRRRGQEARLRCSPMKGHSHVYWYRQLPEEGLKFMVYLQKENIIDESGMPKERFSAEFPKEGPSILRIQQVVRGDSAAYFCASSPGTSYGYTFGSGTRLTVV.

This clone was counted only a few times. V is TRBV15 and J is TRBJ1-6; possible D gene TRBD1, 5 bases. CDR1 LNHNV and CDR2 YYDKDF come from the germline V gene (reference sequence). V was pared by 5 bases and J by 1 base, with 12 bases between. The CDR3 has 16 residues. The CDR3 protein is CATSGAGISYNSPLHF. As DNA, the CDR3 is TGTGCCACCAGCGGAGCAGGGATTTCCTATAATTCACCCCTCCACTTT.

V gene TRBV7-5 combines with J gene TRBJ2-7; the D segment call TRBD2 is taken from the table without a DNA check. TRBV7-5 is flagged as a pseudogene. The CDR3 consists of 18 residues. The CDR3 sequence: CARSLLMGASGHSYEQYV. The CDR3 coding sequence is TGTGCCAGAAGCCTACTGATGGGGGCTAGCGGGCACTCCTACGAGCAGTACGTC.

This clone showed up just once. CDR3 amino acids: CASSTPLYNEQFF. CDR3 DNA: TGTGCCAGTAGTACCCCTCTGTACAATGAGCAGTTCTTC. V usage is TRBV19 and J usage is TRBJ2-1; no firm D call. V dropped 4 bases and J dropped 4 bases, with 8 bases sitting between them. Germline CDR1 LNHDA, CDR2 SQIVND (reference sequence). The CDR3 runs 13 residues.

The CDR3 is CASSTQPGLEQETQYF. The DNA of the CDR3 is TGTGCCAGCAGCACCCAGCCGGGACTAGAGCAAGAGACCCAGTACTTC. The chain links TRBV7-2 to TRBJ2-5; 8 nucleotides align to TRBD2. Per the germline V gene, CDR1 is SGHTA and CDR2 is FQGNSA. The CDR3 spans 16 residues. Trimming cost V 5 bases and J 2 bases; bases outside gene matches: 10.

V gene TRBV6-6 combines with J gene TRBJ2-7; D may be TRBD1 (6 bases). There are 15 residues in the CDR3. Germline assignment: CDR1 MNHNY and CDR2 SVGAGI (reference sequence). V shed 4 bases and J shed 5 bases, with 18 bases lying between them. This CDR3 is CASSSKQGLFHEQYF. The DNA for the CDR3 is TGTGCCAGCAGTTCAAAACAGGGTCTATTCCACGAGCAGTACTTC.

CDR3 residues: CASTFGQGRATNEKLFF. CDR3 DNA: TGCGCCAGCACTTTTGGACAGGGGAGGGCAACTAATGAAAAACTGTTTTTT. This rearrangement joins TRBV23-1 to TRBJ1-4; the match to TRBD1 covers 9 bases. TRBV23-1 is an open reading frame whose function is uncertain. The V segment lost 7 bases and the J segment 0 bases; nucleotides outside the gene matches: 9. The CDR3 has 17 residues.